What follows are 9 T cell receptor beta chains derived from one specimen sequenced in a study of blood T cell repertoires in COVID-19. Produced via immunoSEQ multiplex PCR; TCRdb's table is partial and in-frame only. This repertoire shows 300,000 to 350,000 clones, roughly 84% found once; its top ten account for roughly 1%. The material sequenced was PBMCs or T cells enriched from blood (not recorded which). All receptors derive from a woman in her twenties or thirties who had recovered from COVID-19.

The V gene is TRBV7-9, the J gene TRBJ1-1; D uncertain. V lost 2 bases, J lost 1 base, and 5 bases lay in between. This CDR3 is 13 amino acids long. Germline CDR1 reads SEHNR; CDR2 reads FQNEAQ (reference sequence). The CDR3 DNA reads as TGTGCCAGCAGCTTAAACAGGAACACTGAAGCTTTCTTT. The encoded protein is CASSLNRNTEAFF.

The chain links TRBV4-1 to TRBJ1-2; 8 positions agree with TRBD1. The V segment lost 1 base and the J segment 10 bases; nucleotides outside the gene matches: 5. Germline CDR1 MGHRA, CDR2 YSYEKL. The CDR3 sequence is 13 residues long. The CDR3 DNA follows: TGCGCCAGCAGCCAAGGGTGGACAGGGAACTACACCTTC. This sequence encodes CASSQGWTGNYTF.

V is TRBV19 and J is TRBJ1-2, with TRBD1 as a possible D gene (6 bases). The V end lost 5 bases, the J end lost 4 bases, and 14 bases lay between the germline ends. CDR3 length: 14 residues. The germline CDR1 and CDR2 sequences are LNHDA and SQIVND (reference sequence). The CDR3 protein is CASSHLDSGYGYTF. In DNA, the CDR3 is TGTGCCAGTAGTCACCTGGACAGCGGCTATGGCTACACCTTC.

CDR3 protein: CASSHRGIGTGATNQPQHF. CDR3 sequence (DNA): TGTGCCAGTAGTCACCGCGGCATCGGGACAGGGGCAACCAATCAGCCCCAGCATTTT. V usage is TRBV19 and J usage is TRBJ1-5; 10 bases fit TRBD1. J lost 3 bases, V lost 5 bases, and 16 bases had no gene match. Germline assignment: CDR1 LNHDA and CDR2 SQIVND (reference sequence). The CDR3 has 19 amino acids.

This clone is a singleton in its sample. The V and J genes are TRBV7-9 and TRBJ2-2; a possible D gene is TRBD1 (7 bases). Germline V gene sequence: CDR1 SEHNR, CDR2 FQNEAQ (reference sequence). V lost 3 bases and J 2 bases, leaving 13 bases between the germline ends. This CDR3 spans 16 amino acids. CDR3 protein: CASSFAGGLNTGELFF. CDR3 DNA: TGTGCCAGCAGCTTTGCAGGGGGGCTCAACACCGGGGAGCTGTTTTTT.

This chain joins TRBV5-4 and TRBJ2-7, with a possible D match to TRBD1 (6 bases). Germline V lookup: CDR1 SGHNT, CDR2 YYREEE (reference sequence). V lost 3 bases to trimming and J lost 2 bases, with 12 bases between them. This CDR3 is built from 14 residues. The chain's CDR3 is CASSSRQDTYEQYF. In DNA form, the CDR3 reads TGTGCCAGCAGCTCAAGACAGGATACCTACGAGCAGTACTTC. The full variable domain, completed using reference TRBV5-4 and TRBJ2-7, is ETGVTQSPTHLIKTRGQQVTLRCSSQSGHNTVSWYQQALGQGPQFIFQYYREEENGRGNFPPRFSGLQFPNYSSELNVNALELDDSALYLCASSSRQDTYEQYFGPGTRLTVT.

This rearrangement joins TRBV2 to TRBJ2-3; 7 bases map to TRBD1. V was clipped by 6 bases and J by 0 bases; unmatched bases: 3. From germline, CDR1 is SNHLY and CDR2 FYNNEI. This CDR3 is built from 14 residues. The CDR3 nucleotides read TGTGCCAGCAGAGACAGGGTTAGCACAGATACGCAGTATTTT. This gives the protein CASRDRVSTDTQYF.

The CDR3: CASSLFETGGEKLFF. The CDR3 DNA follows: TGTGCCAGCAGCTTATTTGAGACAGGAGGAGAAAAACTGTTTTTT. This chain links TRBV11-2 with TRBJ1-4; TRBD1 is a possible D gene (6 bases). Trimming took off 2 bases at V and 8 bases at J, with 15 bases between the two ends. This CDR3 contains 15 residues. CDR1 is SGHAT and CDR2 is FQNNGV in the germline V gene.

This clone was counted once. This chain connects TRBV27 to TRBJ2-7; possible D gene TRBD1, 5 bases. The V and J ends lost 6 bases and 0 bases respectively, with 18 bases between them. This CDR3 has 16 residues. Germline CDR1 and CDR2: MNHEY and SMNVEV (reference sequence). CDR3 sequence reads: CASSRLAGLTSYEQYF. The CDR3 DNA reads TGTGCCAGCAGCAGACTTGCAGGGTTAACCTCCTACGAGCAGTACTTC.